This T cell receptor beta chain comes out of a study of blood T cell repertoires in COVID-19. Only in-frame clones appear in the TCRdb table, and some are missing; sequencing was by immunoSEQ multiplex PCR. The sample holds approximately 100,000 clones; around 94% are singletons and the top ten take more than 5%. Sequenced material: peripheral blood. This TCR came from a man between 45 and 60 years old with active COVID-19.

The CDR3: CASRPRSAIEETQYF. The CDR3 coding sequence is TGTGCCAGCAGACCTAGGTCCGCCATAGAAGAGACCCAGTACTTC. The chain couples TRBV7-9 to TRBJ2-5; D uncertain. The CDR3 spans 15 residues. The V and J ends lost 6 bases and 3 bases respectively, with 17 bases between them. Germline V gives CDR1 SEHNR, CDR2 FQNEAQ (reference sequence).